The 30 T cell receptor beta chains listed next were all sequenced from one sample in a study of cytomegalovirus exposure and HLA in healthy donors. PCR primers comprised 60 Vbeta and 13 Jbeta primers. Measured with immunoSEQ multiplex PCR; TCRdb has only the in-frame clones, and not every one. The sample lists roughly 200,000 clones, roughly 90% occurring once. The specimen sequenced was PBMCs. Receptors originate from a woman in her twenties or thirties in good health and CMV-seronegative.

V is TRBV11-2 and J is TRBJ2-3; perhaps TRBD2 as D (5 bases). The CDR3 length is 16 residues. CDR1 and CDR2 from the germline V gene are SGHAT and FQNNGV. With 0 bases removed from V and 0 bases from J, the gap between germline ends came to 10 bases. The CDR3 DNA sequence: TGTGCCAGCAGCTTAGATCTAGCTGTGAGCACAGATACGCAGTATTTT. It translates to CASSLDLAVSTDTQYF.

The chain recombines TRBV10-1 with TRBJ2-3; no clear D. This CDR3 is built from 13 residues. Trimming removed 2 bases from V and 1 base from J, with 4 bases in between. Germline V lookup: CDR1 WNHNN, CDR2 SYGVQD (reference sequence). DNA for the CDR3: TGCGCCAGCAGTGAGGGAGGCACAGATACGCAGTATTTT. The encoded protein is CASSEGGTDTQYF.

The rearrangement joins TRBV29-1 to TRBJ2-7, with D possibly TRBD1 on 6 matching bases. V lost 3 bases and J lost 4, with 22 bases in between. This CDR3 contains 16 residues. Per the germline V gene, CDR1 is SQVTM and CDR2 is ANQGSEA. CDR3 sequence reads: CSVDSQGLEPDYEQYF. The CDR3 bases are TGCAGCGTTGATAGTCAGGGGCTTGAGCCTGATTACGAGCAGTACTTC.

The V gene is TRBV2, the J gene TRBJ2-1; 8 positions match TRBD2. The CDR3 runs 15 residues. J gave up 7 bases and V 6 bases, and 11 bases lay outside the gene matches. Germline V gene lookup returns CDR1 SNHLY and CDR2 FYNNEI. The CDR3 coding sequence is TGTGCCAGCAGCTTGGGGAGCGGGAGTAAAAATGAGCAGTTCTTC. Amino acid sequence: CASSLGSGSKNEQFF.

The chain joins TRBV7-9 to TRBJ2-1, with 10 nucleotides matching TRBD2. The germline CDR1 and CDR2 sequences are SEHNR and FQNEAQ (reference sequence). V gave up 8 bases and J gave up 8 bases; unmatched junction bases: 18. This CDR3 region has 17 residues. The CDR3 nucleotides are TGTGCCAGCCGAAATTTGGGGCCTAGCGGGGGTCGTTATGAGCAGTTCTTC. Its protein product is CASRNLGPSGGRYEQFF.

The gene calls are TRBV7-9 and TRBJ2-1; 10 nucleotides agree with TRBD2. Germline CDR1 is SEHNR and CDR2 is FQNEAQ (reference sequence). The V and J ends lost 0 bases and 2 bases, in that order; junction bases with no gene match: 1. This CDR3 region has 16 residues. The CDR3 spells CASSLATSGAYNEQFF. In DNA form, the CDR3 reads TGTGCCAGCAGCTTAGCAACTAGCGGGGCCTACAATGAGCAGTTCTTC.

This chain uses TRBV4-1 with TRBJ2-1; the D gene is possibly TRBD2 (7 bases). V was cut by 4 bases and J by 8 bases, with 15 bases left in between. The CDR3 sequence is 14 residues long. Germline V gives CDR1 MGHRA, CDR2 YSYEKL. CDR3 sequence (DNA): TGCGCCAGCAGCCCATTATGGGGGGGCCATGAGCAGTTCTTC. Residues: CASSPLWGGHEQFF.

The chain employs TRBV7-3 and TRBJ2-3, with TRBD2 identical over 9 bases. The CDR3 has 18 residues. V lost 1 base and J lost 4; bases outside the gene matches: 12. Germline CDR1 is SGHTA and CDR2 is FQGTGA. Here the CDR3 reads CASSLRGWDSGGADTQYF. The CDR3 region has the DNA TGTGCCAGCAGCTTAAGGGGGTGGGATAGCGGGGGTGCAGATACGCAGTATTTT.

The rearrangement joins TRBV15 to TRBJ2-3, with 10 bases lining up with TRBD2. This CDR3 comprises 17 residues. CDR1 LNHNV and CDR2 YYDKDF come from the germline V gene (reference sequence). V trimming: 1 base; J trimming: 0 bases; junction bases outside the gene matches: 4. CDR3 sequence reads: CATSRGSTSGSTDTQYF. For the CDR3, the DNA is TGTGCCACCAGCAGAGGCTCGACTAGCGGGAGCACAGATACGCAGTATTTT.

V and J are TRBV5-6 and TRBJ1-3; D remains unclear. Germline values: CDR1 SGHDT, CDR2 YYEEEE. The ends were cut back, 4 bases at V and 0 bases at J, with 17 bases in the middle. The CDR3 covers 17 residues. The CDR3: CASSLTPFPSSGNTIYF. In DNA form, the CDR3 reads TGTGCCAGCAGCCTAACCCCTTTCCCGTCCTCTGGAAACACCATATATTTT.

This chain connects TRBV28 to TRBJ1-4; possibly TRBD1 for D (6 bases). V lost 4 bases to trimming and J lost 8 bases, with 23 bases between them. Germline CDR1 is MDHEN and CDR2 is SYDVKM. There are 17 residues in the CDR3. In DNA, the CDR3 is TGTGCCAGCAGTTACCCAGTAACGGACTCCAGGGGAGAAAAACTGTTTTTT. Its translation is CASSYPVTDSRGEKLFF.

The V gene is TRBV11-1, the J gene TRBJ2-7; TRBD1 is a possible D gene (6 bases). V was cut by 5 bases and J by 5 bases, with 19 bases left in between. This CDR3 has 15 amino acids. The germline CDR1 and CDR2 sequences are SGHAT and FQDESV (reference sequence). This chain's CDR3 is CASSPGVRLRNEQYF. CDR3 coding DNA: TGTGCCAGCAGCCCAGGGGTCCGCCTTCGGAACGAGCAGTACTTC.

The rearrangement joins TRBV28 to TRBJ2-1, with 9 positions matching TRBD1. With 4 bases clipped from V and 7 bases from J, the junction kept 8 bases outside the gene matches. CDR1 and CDR2 from the germline V gene are MDHEN and SYDVKM. The CDR3 is 15 amino acids. The CDR3 here is CASSSGQGLRNEQFF. CDR3 coding DNA: TGTGCCAGCAGTTCGGGACAGGGCCTTAGGAATGAGCAGTTCTTC. Variable domain in full (rest from reference TRBV28 and TRBJ2-1): DVKVTQSSRYLVKRTGEKVFLECVQDMDHENMFWYRQDPGLGLRLIYFSYDVKMKEKGDIPEGYSVSREKKERFSLILESASTNQTSMYLCASSSGQGLRNEQFFGPGTRLTVL.

The CDR3 DNA sequence: TGTGCCAGCAGGACTAGCGGTGCCTACGAGCAGTACTTC. This gives the protein CASRTSGAYEQYF. The rearrangement uses TRBV28 and TRBJ2-7; 9 bases match TRBD2. Germline CDR1 is MDHEN and CDR2 is SYDVKM. Unmatched junction bases numbered 2, after V lost 6 bases and J lost 2 bases. CDR3 length: 13 amino acids.

The genes are TRBV6-1 and TRBJ2-5; 8 positions match TRBD1. The germline CDR1 and CDR2 sequences are MNHNS and SASEGT. The CDR3 is 15 amino acids. Unmatched junction bases numbered 6, after V lost 3 bases and J lost 3 bases. The CDR3 DNA sequence: TGTGCCAGCAGTGAGGCAGGGGGCAGGGAAGAGACCCAGTACTTC. Its protein product is CASSEAGGREETQYF.

V is TRBV5-6 and J is TRBJ2-3; TRBD2 aligns across 7 bases. Germline CDR1 is SGHDT and CDR2 is YYEEEE. This CDR3 has 16 residues. J was trimmed by 1 base and V by 0 bases; bases with no gene match: 5. In DNA form, the CDR3 reads TGTGCCAGCAGCTTGGCCGAGCGGGGAGGCACAGATACGCAGTATTTT. Amino acid sequence: CASSLAERGGTDTQYF.

The V call is TRBV6-1, the J call TRBJ2-5; 9 positions match TRBD1. Germline V gene sequence: CDR1 MNHNS, CDR2 SASEGT. The J segment lost 5 bases and the V segment lost 4 bases, leaving 8 bases of the junction unmatched. The CDR3 is 15 amino acids. The chain's CDR3 is CASSGRDRVTETQYF. CDR3 nucleotides: TGTGCCAGCAGTGGCCGGGACAGGGTAACGGAGACCCAGTACTTC.

This clone was recorded a few times. The rearrangement uses TRBV7-8 and TRBJ2-7, with 7 bases identical to TRBD2. Germline V gene lookup returns CDR1 SGHVS and CDR2 FQNEAQ. The junction had 8 bases not matched to a gene; V was cut back by 6 bases and J by 0 bases. The CDR3 extends over 15 amino acids. CDR3 loop: CASSPPGLSSYEQYF. The CDR3, as DNA: TGTGCCAGCAGTCCCCCGGGACTAAGCTCCTACGAGCAGTACTTC.

The chain uses TRBV7-9 and TRBJ1-1, with 7 bases matching TRBD1. The CDR3 is made up of 13 amino acids. The V segment lost 3 bases and the J segment 11 bases; nucleotides outside the gene matches: 9. CDR1 is SEHNR and CDR2 is FQNEAQ in the germline V gene (reference sequence). This CDR3 reads CASSLSPGTAAFF. DNA for the CDR3: TGTGCCAGCAGCTTGAGTCCAGGGACAGCTGCTTTCTTT.

J is TRBJ2-7 and V is TRBV6-5, with D maybe TRBD2 (5 bases). The germline gives CDR1 MNHEY, CDR2 SVGAGI. CDR3 length equals 11 residues. Between the trimmed V and J ends, which lost 2 bases and 6 bases, there was a span of 5 bases. CDR3: CASSYEGEQYF. CDR3 DNA: TGTGCCAGCAGTTACGAGGGCGAGCAGTACTTC.

The rearrangement links TRBV11-2 to TRBJ2-7; D not resolved. Germline CDR1 SGHAT, CDR2 FQNNGV. Deletions cut 1 base from V and 7 bases from J, with 14 bases between. The CDR3 runs 14 residues. CDR3 sequence reads: CASSLGGLVVEQYF. As DNA, the CDR3 is TGTGCCAGCAGCTTAGGCGGCTTGGTCGTGGAGCAGTACTTC.

Of note for this clone: The same CDR3 is also encoded by other DNA sequences in this sample. V and J are TRBV27 and TRBJ2-7; TRBD2 matches 8 bases. J gave up 4 bases and V 5 bases, and 16 bases lay outside the gene matches. The CDR3 consists of 17 residues. Per germline, CDR1 MNHEY and CDR2 SMNVEV (reference sequence). The CDR3 here is CASSTFITGTRAYEQYF. The CDR3 DNA reads TGTGCCAGCAGTACCTTCATCACCGGGACTAGAGCTTACGAGCAGTACTTC.

The gene calls are TRBV7-9 and TRBJ2-7, with D possibly being TRBD1 (5 bases). In germline, CDR1 is SEHNR, CDR2 FQNEAQ (reference sequence). This CDR3 spans 16 amino acids. Trimming stripped 5 bases from V and 2 bases from J, with 19 bases between. The CDR3 DNA follows: TGTGCCAGCAGCGCAACCACAGGCCTCAGGACCTACGAGCAGTACTTC. This codes for CASSATTGLRTYEQYF. Based on the CDR3 plus reference TRBV7-9 and TRBJ2-7, the full variable domain is DTGVSQNPRHKITKRGQNVTFRCDPISEHNRLYWYRQTLGQGPEFLTYFQNEAQLEKSRLLSDRFSAERPKGSFSTLEIQRTEQGDSAMYLCASSATTGLRTYEQYFGPGTRLTVT.

V is TRBV7-8 and J is TRBJ2-7; maybe TRBD2 (6 bases). Germline CDR1 reads SGHVS; CDR2 reads FQNEAQ. The CDR3 spans 16 residues. V gave up 5 bases and J gave up 2 bases, with 19 bases separating them. CDR3 residues: CASSPLGRRTPYEQYF. The CDR3, as DNA: TGTGCCAGCAGCCCCCTAGGGAGGCGTACACCCTACGAGCAGTACTTC.

The J gene is TRBJ1-5, the V gene TRBV28; 9 bases match TRBD1. Looked up from germline, CDR1 is MDHEN and CDR2 is SYDVKM. The J segment lost 0 bases and the V segment lost 6 bases, leaving 3 bases of the junction unmatched. This CDR3 has 15 amino acids. CDR3 amino acids: CASSRTGDSNQPQHF. The CDR3 region has the DNA TGTGCCAGCAGCCGGACAGGGGATAGCAATCAGCCCCAGCATTTT. The variable domain in full, completed from reference TRBV28 and TRBJ1-5, reads DVKVTQSSRYLVKRTGEKVFLECVQDMDHENMFWYRQDPGLGLRLIYFSYDVKMKEKGDIPEGYSVSREKKERFSLILESASTNQTSMYLCASSRTGDSNQPQHFGDGTRLSIL.

The V and J genes are TRBV27 and TRBJ2-7; 8 nucleotides match TRBD1. The CDR3 contains 14 residues. Losses at the gene ends were 3 bases for V and 7 bases for J; bases not matched to a gene: 8. The germline V gene encodes CDR1 MNHEY and CDR2 SMNVEV (reference sequence). The CDR3 sequence is CASSLQSNRGEQYF. As DNA, the CDR3 is TGTGCCAGCAGTTTGCAGTCAAACAGGGGGGAGCAGTACTTC.

The chain is built from TRBV25-1 and TRBJ2-1; D might be TRBD1 (6 bases). CDR1 is MGHDK and CDR2 is SYGVNS in the germline V gene. The CDR3 contains 15 residues. V was trimmed by 8 bases and J by 7 bases, leaving 21 bases between them. The CDR3 sequence is CASGDTRGTENEQFF. The CDR3 region has the DNA TGTGCCAGCGGGGACACTAGAGGGACGGAGAATGAGCAGTTCTTC. Full variable domain (remainder filled in from reference TRBV25-1 and TRBJ2-1): EADIYQTPRYLVIGTGKKITLECSQTMGHDKMYWYQQDPGMELHLIHYSYGVNSTEKGDLSSESTVSRIRTEHFPLTLESARPSHTSQYLCASGDTRGTENEQFFGPGTRLTVL.

The chain is built from TRBV28 and TRBJ2-4, with TRBD2 matching over 8 bases. Trimming at V came to 8 bases and at J to 9 bases, leaving 9 bases not matched to a gene. Germline CDR1 and CDR2: MDHEN and SYDVKM. The CDR3 totals 13 residues. CDR3 region: CASVGLEVTIQYF. CDR3 sequence (DNA): TGTGCCAGCGTGGGACTAGAGGTGACCATTCAGTACTTC.

This clone occurred once. The gene calls are TRBV20-1 and TRBJ1-1; D uncertain. The CDR3 consists of 10 residues. V lost 6 bases and J 4 bases, leaving 6 bases between the germline ends. The germline gives CDR1 DFQATT, CDR2 SNEGSKA (reference sequence). CDR3 protein: CSALGTEAFF. The CDR3 region has the DNA TGCAGTGCACTTGGCACTGAAGCTTTCTTT.

The rearrangement links TRBV10-3 to TRBJ1-5; 7 positions agree with TRBD1. The CDR3 is 14 residues long. The V segment lost 7 bases and the J segment 6 bases; nucleotides outside the gene matches: 9. Germline CDR1 reads ENHRY; CDR2 reads SYGVKD. CDR3 protein: CAITEDRDGQPQHF. In nucleotides, the CDR3 is TGTGCCATCACCGAAGACAGGGACGGTCAGCCCCAGCATTTT.